These 17 T cell receptor beta chains originate from one sample sequenced in a study of blood T cell repertoires in COVID-19. Produced via immunoSEQ multiplex PCR; TCRdb's table is partial and in-frame only. Of about 68,000 clones detected, 75% to 90% appear once; the ten largest clones hold roughly 8%. The sequenced sample consisted of peripheral blood. These receptors all stem from a man aged 25 to 40 with acute or convalescent COVID-19.

V and J are TRBV6-2 or TRBV6-3 and TRBJ1-5; D is perhaps TRBD1 (6 bases). V lost 0 bases, J lost 7 bases, and 28 bases lay in between. The CDR3 is made up of 20 amino acids. CDR1 MNHEY and CDR2 SVGEGT come from the germline V gene. The CDR3 DNA sequence: TGTGCCAGCAGTTACTCCGGGAATAGGGTAAGGTCGCGGGGGGCCCAGCCCCAGCATTTT. Its translation: CASSYSGNRVRSRGAQPQHF.

V gene TRBV28 combines with J gene TRBJ1-5, with D possibly TRBD1 on 5 matching bases. The CDR3 runs 14 residues. V lost 3 bases and J 4 bases, leaving 10 bases between the germline ends. The germline V gene encodes CDR1 MDHEN and CDR2 SYDVKM. The CDR3 protein is CASSFDRINQPQHF. The CDR3 DNA reads TGTGCCAGCAGTTTCGACAGAATAAATCAGCCCCAGCATTTT.

This chain joins TRBV9 and TRBJ1-3, with a weak D call TRBD1 (5 bases). Germline values: CDR1 SGDLS, CDR2 YYNGEE. This CDR3 region has 15 residues. Trimming stripped 5 bases from V and 0 bases from J, with 12 bases between. CDR3 protein: CASSRDSSSGNTIYF. Here the CDR3 DNA reads TGTGCCAGCAGTCGGGACTCTAGCTCTGGAAACACCATATATTTT.

This chain uses TRBV18 with TRBJ1-1, with D perhaps TRBD1 (5 bases). CDR3 length equals 14 residues. The germline V gene has CDR1 KGHSH and CDR2 LQKENI. Trimming took off 3 bases at V and 1 base at J, with 9 bases between the two ends. CDR3 bases: TGTGCCAGCTCACCTCAGGGCTCGAACACTGAAGCTTTCTTT. Amino acids: CASSPQGSNTEAFF.

This sequence joins TRBV29-1 and TRBJ1-2, with TRBD1 matching 12 bases. The CDR3 extends over 11 amino acids. V lost 2 bases to trimming and J lost 14 bases; unmatched junction nucleotides: 3. The V gene's germline CDR1 is SQVTM and CDR2 ANQGSEA. The CDR3 DNA follows: TGCAGCGTTGAAAGGGACAGGGGGCAGACCTTC. Translation: CSVERDRGQTF.

V is TRBV19 and J is TRBJ2-1, with D perhaps matching TRBD2 (6 bases). Germline values: CDR1 LNHDA, CDR2 SQIVND (reference sequence). The CDR3 has 17 amino acids. V was trimmed by 1 base and J by 2 bases, leaving 15 bases between them. CDR3 in amino acids: CASSIVSLASAYNEQFF. The CDR3 DNA sequence: TGTGCCAGTAGTATAGTATCGCTGGCTAGCGCCTACAATGAGCAGTTCTTC.

Here the CDR3 reads CAWSVQNEQYF. The CDR3 DNA follows: TGTGCCTGGAGTGTTCAGAACGAGCAGTACTTC. The J gene is TRBJ2-7, the V gene TRBV30; D not resolved. Between the trimmed V and J ends, which lost 0 bases and 5 bases, there was a span of 5 bases. CDR3 length: 11 amino acids. Per germline, CDR1 GTSNPN and CDR2 SVGIG (reference sequence).

The rearrangement links TRBV29-1 to TRBJ1-1; tentative D call: TRBD1 (5 bases). Germline CDR1 and CDR2: SQVTM and ANQGSEA. The CDR3 runs 14 residues. The ends were cut back, 0 bases at V and 3 bases at J, with 11 bases in the middle. CDR3 residues: CSVEDDRRYTEAFF. The CDR3 DNA sequence: TGCAGCGTTGAAGATGACAGACGTTACACTGAAGCTTTCTTT. Based on the CDR3 plus reference TRBV29-1 and TRBJ1-1, the full variable domain is SAVISQKPSRDICQRGTSLTIQCQVDSQVTMMFWYRQQPGQSLTLIATANQGSEATYESGFVIDKFPISRPNLTFSTLTVSNMSPEDSSIYLCSVEDDRRYTEAFFGQGTRLTVV.

V is TRBV21-1 and J is TRBJ2-3; no DNA check was done on the table's D call, TRBD1. TRBV21-1 is given as a pseudogene. The CDR3 spans 15 residues. The CDR3 sequence: CASSCHRGPKDTQYF. For the CDR3, the DNA is TGTGCCAGCAGCTGTCACAGGGGGCCAAAAGATACGCAGTATTTT.

The rearrangement uses TRBV5-1 and TRBJ2-7; a weak D match, TRBD2 (5 bases). Trimming cost V 4 bases and J 4 bases, with 18 bases left between them. CDR3 size: 15 residues. The germline V gene encodes CDR1 SGHRS and CDR2 YFSETQ. CDR3 nucleotide sequence: TGCGCCAGCAGCCCGGACGGGTTGCGGGCTTACGAGCAGTACTTC. Translation gives CASSPDGLRAYEQYF.

The chain employs TRBV15 and TRBJ1-1, with D perhaps matching TRBD1 (6 bases). Germline assignment: CDR1 LNHNV and CDR2 YYDKDF (reference sequence). This CDR3 is built from 15 residues. With 5 bases removed from V and 1 base from J, the gap between germline ends came to 14 bases. CDR3 sequence: CATSATGSGNTEAFF. The DNA of the CDR3 is TGTGCCACCAGCGCCACAGGGTCGGGGAACACTGAAGCTTTCTTT. The variable domain in full, with the rest retrieved from reference TRBV15 and TRBJ1-1, is DAMVIQNPRYQVTQFGKPVTLSCSQTLNHNVMYWYQQKSSQAPKLLFHYYDKDFNNEADTPDNFQSRRPNTSFCFLDIRSPGLGDTAMYLCATSATGSGNTEAFFGQGTRLTVV.

The chain recombines TRBV13 with TRBJ2-5; TRBD2 might be the D (6 bases). Between the trimmed V and J ends, which lost 3 bases and 3 bases, there was a span of 14 bases. There are 15 residues in the CDR3. The germline V gene has CDR1 PRHDT and CDR2 FYEKMQ (reference sequence). Here the CDR3 reads CASSFRGFKEETQYF. The CDR3 nucleotides read TGTGCCAGCAGCTTCCGGGGGTTCAAAGAAGAGACCCAGTACTTC.

The sample holds one count of this clone. The chain employs TRBV9 and TRBJ2-7, with 8 bases matching TRBD2. J was trimmed by 2 bases and V by 0 bases; bases with no gene match: 1. CDR1 and CDR2 (germline): SGDLS, YYNGEE. The CDR3 has 14 amino acids. The chain's CDR3 is CASSVDGGAYEQYF. CDR3 in DNA: TGTGCCAGCAGCGTAGACGGGGGGGCCTACGAGCAGTACTTC.

In DNA, the CDR3 is TGTGCCAGCACCGGACAGGGACGGTCCTACGAGCAGTACTTC. As protein: CASTGQGRSYEQYF. This rearrangement joins TRBV7-9 to TRBJ2-7, with TRBD1 matching 8 bases. The CDR3 is 14 residues long. The germline gives CDR1 SEHNR, CDR2 FQNEAQ (reference sequence). The V segment lost 7 bases and the J segment 1 base; nucleotides outside the gene matches: 6.

This clone was recorded a few times. This chain connects TRBV2 to TRBJ1-1, with a possible D match to TRBD1 (5 bases). Germline assignment: CDR1 SNHLY and CDR2 FYNNEI. The CDR3 spans 13 residues. Trimming took 7 bases from V and 11 from J, leaving 20 bases between them. The CDR3 loop is CASNFQGLGWAFF. The CDR3 DNA reads as TGTGCCAGCAACTTCCAGGGTTTGGGTTGGGCTTTCTTT.

The chain employs TRBV6-1 and TRBJ2-1; 9 bases align to TRBD2. This CDR3 region has 15 residues. The germline CDR1 and CDR2 sequences are MNHNS and SASEGT. J was trimmed by 8 bases and V by 3 bases; bases with no gene match: 8. In nucleotides, the CDR3 is TGTGCCAGCAGTGATGTAGCGGGAGTGACTCATGAGCAGTTCTTC. Residues: CASSDVAGVTHEQFF.

The chain is built from TRBV9 and TRBJ2-1; 10 bases align to TRBD2. Looked up from germline, CDR1 is SGDLS and CDR2 is YYNGEE. The CDR3 spans 16 residues. Trimming removed 4 bases from V and 3 bases from J; junction bases left unmatched: 7. This chain's CDR3 is CASSPTSGAVYNEQFF. Here the CDR3 DNA reads TGTGCCAGCAGCCCTACTAGCGGGGCCGTCTACAATGAGCAGTTCTTC.